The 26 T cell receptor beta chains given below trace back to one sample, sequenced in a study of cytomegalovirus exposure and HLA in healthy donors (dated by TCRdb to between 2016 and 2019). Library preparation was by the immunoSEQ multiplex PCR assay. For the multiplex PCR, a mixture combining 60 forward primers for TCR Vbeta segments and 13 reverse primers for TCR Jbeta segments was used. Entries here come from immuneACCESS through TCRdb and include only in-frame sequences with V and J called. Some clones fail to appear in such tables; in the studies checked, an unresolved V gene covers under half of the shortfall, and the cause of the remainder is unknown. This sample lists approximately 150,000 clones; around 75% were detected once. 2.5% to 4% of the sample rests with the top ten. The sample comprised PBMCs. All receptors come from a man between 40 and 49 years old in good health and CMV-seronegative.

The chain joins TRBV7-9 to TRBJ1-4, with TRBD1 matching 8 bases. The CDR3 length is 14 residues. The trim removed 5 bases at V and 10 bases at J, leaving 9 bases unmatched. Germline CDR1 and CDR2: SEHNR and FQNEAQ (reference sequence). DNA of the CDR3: TGTGCCAGCAGCCCCGGACAGGGAGAAGGAAAACTGTTTTTT. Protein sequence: CASSPGQGEGKLFF. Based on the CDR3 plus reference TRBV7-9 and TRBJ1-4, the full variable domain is DTGVSQNPRHKITKRGQNVTFRCDPISEHNRLYWYRQTLGQGPEFLTYFQNEAQLEKSRLLSDRFSAERPKGSFSTLEIQRTEQGDSAMYLCASSPGQGEGKLFFGSGTQLSVL.

The CDR3 DNA follows: TGTGCCAGCAGCGTAGGGGACAACTACGAGCAGTACTTC. Translated, it gives CASSVGDNYEQYF. V usage is TRBV9 and J usage is TRBJ2-7; D may be TRBD1 (6 bases). The V and J ends lost 0 bases and 3 bases respectively, with 7 bases between them. CDR1 and CDR2 (germline): SGDLS, YYNGEE. The CDR3 runs 13 residues.

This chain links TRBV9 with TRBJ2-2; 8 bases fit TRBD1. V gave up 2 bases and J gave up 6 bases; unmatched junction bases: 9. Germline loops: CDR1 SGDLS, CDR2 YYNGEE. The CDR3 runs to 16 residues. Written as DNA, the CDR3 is TGTGCCAGCAGCGTCACAGGGGGTTGGAAGGCCGGGGAGCTGTTTTTT. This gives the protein CASSVTGGWKAGELFF.

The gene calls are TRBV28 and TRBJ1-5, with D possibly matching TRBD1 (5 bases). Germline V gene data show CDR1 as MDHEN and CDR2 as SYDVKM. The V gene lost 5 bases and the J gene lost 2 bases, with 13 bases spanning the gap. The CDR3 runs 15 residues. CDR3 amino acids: CASSPGGKGNQPQHF. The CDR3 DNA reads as TGTGCCAGCAGTCCCGGGGGGAAGGGCAATCAGCCCCAGCATTTT.

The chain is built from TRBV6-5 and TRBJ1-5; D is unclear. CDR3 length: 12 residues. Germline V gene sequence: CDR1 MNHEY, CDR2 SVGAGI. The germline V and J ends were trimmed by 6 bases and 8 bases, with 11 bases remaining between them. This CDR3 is CASSSGREPQHF. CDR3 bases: TGTGCCAGCAGCTCCGGTCGCGAGCCCCAGCATTTT.

CDR3 nucleotides: TGTGCCAGCAGCTTAGCGCCAGGGGAAGGCAAAAACATTCAGTACTTC. Translating it yields CASSLAPGEGKNIQYF. The J gene is TRBJ2-4, the V gene TRBV7-9, with D possibly TRBD1 on 6 matching bases. Looked up from germline, CDR1 is SEHNR and CDR2 is FQNEAQ (reference sequence). The V gene lost 0 bases and the J gene lost 3 bases, with 12 bases spanning the gap. The CDR3 contains 16 residues.

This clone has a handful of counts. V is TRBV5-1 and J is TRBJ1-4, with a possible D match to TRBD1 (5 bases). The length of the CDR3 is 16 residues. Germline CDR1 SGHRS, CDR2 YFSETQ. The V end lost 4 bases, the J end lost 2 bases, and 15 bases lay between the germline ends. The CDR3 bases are TGCGCCAGCAGCACAGCGGGGTCAGGGACTAATGAAAAACTGTTTTTT. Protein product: CASSTAGSGTNEKLFF. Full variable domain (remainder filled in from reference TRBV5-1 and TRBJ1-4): KAGVTQTPRYLIKTRGQQVTLSCSPISGHRSVSWYQQTPGQGLQFLFEYFSETQRNKGNFPGRFSGRQFSNSRSEMNVSTLELGDSALYLCASSTAGSGTNEKLFFGSGTQLSVL.

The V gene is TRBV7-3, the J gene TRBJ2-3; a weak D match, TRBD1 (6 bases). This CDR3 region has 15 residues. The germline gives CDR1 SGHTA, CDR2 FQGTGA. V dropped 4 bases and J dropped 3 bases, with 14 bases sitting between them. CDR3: CASSSDRSSTDTQYF. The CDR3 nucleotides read TGTGCCAGCAGCTCTGACAGGTCAAGTACAGATACGCAGTATTTT.

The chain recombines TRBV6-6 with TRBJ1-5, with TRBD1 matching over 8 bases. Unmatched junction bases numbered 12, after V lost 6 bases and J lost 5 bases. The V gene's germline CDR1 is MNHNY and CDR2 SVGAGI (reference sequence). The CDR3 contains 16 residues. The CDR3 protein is CASRTIRDRRDQPQHF. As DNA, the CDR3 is TGTGCCAGCAGAACGATCCGGGACAGGCGCGATCAGCCCCAGCATTTT.

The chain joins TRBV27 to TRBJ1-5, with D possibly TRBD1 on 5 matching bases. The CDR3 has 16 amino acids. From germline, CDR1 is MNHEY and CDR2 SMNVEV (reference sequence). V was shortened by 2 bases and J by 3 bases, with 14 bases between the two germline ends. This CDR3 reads CASSLMGGWNNQPQHF. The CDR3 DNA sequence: TGTGCCAGCAGTTTAATGGGGGGTTGGAACAATCAGCCCCAGCATTTT.

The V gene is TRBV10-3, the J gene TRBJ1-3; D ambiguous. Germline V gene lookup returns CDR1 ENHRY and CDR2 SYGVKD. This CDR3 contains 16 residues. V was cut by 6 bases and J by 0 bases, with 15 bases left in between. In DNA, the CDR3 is TGTGCCATCAGCAAACTCGACTGGTACTCTGGAAACACCATATATTTT. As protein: CAISKLDWYSGNTIYF.

The CDR3 DNA sequence: TGTGCTAGTGGTTTGCTTCCCTCGGGGGGTCTCACAGATACGCAGTATTTT. Its protein is CASGLLPSGGLTDTQYF. This chain joins TRBV12-5 and TRBJ2-3; 7 bases fit TRBD2. The CDR3 runs 17 residues. V lost 2 bases, J lost 2 bases, and 10 bases stayed unmatched. Germline V gene data show CDR1 as LGHNT and CDR2 as FRNRAP.

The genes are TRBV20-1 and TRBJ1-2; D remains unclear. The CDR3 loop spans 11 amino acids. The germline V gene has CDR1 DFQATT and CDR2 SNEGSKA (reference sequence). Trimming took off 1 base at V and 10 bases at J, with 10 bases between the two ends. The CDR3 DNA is TGCAGTGCTAGAGGGGCCCGTAACTACACCTTC. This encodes CSARGARNYTF.

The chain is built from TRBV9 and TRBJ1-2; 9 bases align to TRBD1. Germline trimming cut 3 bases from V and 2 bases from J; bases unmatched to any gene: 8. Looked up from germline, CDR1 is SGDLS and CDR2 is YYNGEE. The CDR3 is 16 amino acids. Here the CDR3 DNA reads TGTGCCAGCAGCGCCAGTCGACAGGGGGGGAACTATGGCTACACCTTC. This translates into CASSASRQGGNYGYTF.

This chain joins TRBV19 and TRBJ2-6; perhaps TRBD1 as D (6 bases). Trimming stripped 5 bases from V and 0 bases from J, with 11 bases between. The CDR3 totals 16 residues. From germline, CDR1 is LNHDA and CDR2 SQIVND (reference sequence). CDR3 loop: CASSPGHSSGANVLTF. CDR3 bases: TGTGCCAGTAGTCCGGGACATAGCTCTGGGGCCAACGTCCTGACTTTC.

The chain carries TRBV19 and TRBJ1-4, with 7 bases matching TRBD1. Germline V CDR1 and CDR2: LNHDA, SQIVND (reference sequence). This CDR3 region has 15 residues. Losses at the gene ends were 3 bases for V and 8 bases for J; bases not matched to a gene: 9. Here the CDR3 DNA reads TGTGCCAGTAGTATTTCTCTCAGGGGGGACGAAAAACTGTTTTTT. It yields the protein CASSISLRGDEKLFF.

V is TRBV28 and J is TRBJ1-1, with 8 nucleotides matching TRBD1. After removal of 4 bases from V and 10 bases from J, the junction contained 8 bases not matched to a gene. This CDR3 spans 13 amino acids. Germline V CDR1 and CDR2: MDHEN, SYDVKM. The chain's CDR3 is CASSSETGDGAFF. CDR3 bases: TGTGCCAGCAGTTCCGAGACAGGGGATGGAGCTTTCTTT.

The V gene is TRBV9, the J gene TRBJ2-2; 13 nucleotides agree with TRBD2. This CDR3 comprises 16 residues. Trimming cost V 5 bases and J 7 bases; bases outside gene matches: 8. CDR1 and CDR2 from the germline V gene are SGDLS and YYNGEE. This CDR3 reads CASSPPGLAGNGELFF. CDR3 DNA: TGTGCCAGCAGTCCGCCGGGACTAGCGGGAAACGGGGAGCTGTTTTTT. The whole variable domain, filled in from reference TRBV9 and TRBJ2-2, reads DSGVTQTPKHLITATGQRVTLRCSPRSGDLSVYWYQQSLDQGLQFLIQYYNGEERAKGNILERFSAQQFPDLHSELNLSSLELGDSALYFCASSPPGLAGNGELFFGEGSRLTVL.

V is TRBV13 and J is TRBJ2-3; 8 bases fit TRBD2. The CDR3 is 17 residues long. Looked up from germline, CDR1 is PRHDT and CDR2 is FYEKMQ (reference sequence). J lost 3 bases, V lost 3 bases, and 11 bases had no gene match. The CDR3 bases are TGTGCCAGCAGCTTCAGGAGTAGCGGGGAAGGGACAGATACGCAGTATTTT. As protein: CASSFRSSGEGTDTQYF. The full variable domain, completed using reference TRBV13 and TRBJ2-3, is AAGVIQSPRHLIKEKRETATLKCYPIPRHDTVYWYQQGPGQDPQFLISFYEKMQSDKGSIPDRFSAQQFSDYHSELNMSSLELGDSALYFCASSFRSSGEGTDTQYFGPGTRLTVL.

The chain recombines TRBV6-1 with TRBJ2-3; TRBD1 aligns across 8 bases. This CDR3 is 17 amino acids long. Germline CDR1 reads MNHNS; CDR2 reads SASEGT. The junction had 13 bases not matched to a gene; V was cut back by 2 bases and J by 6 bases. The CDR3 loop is CASSEPLRQGAGDTQYF. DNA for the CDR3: TGTGCCAGCAGTGAACCTCTGCGGCAGGGGGCCGGGGATACGCAGTATTTT.

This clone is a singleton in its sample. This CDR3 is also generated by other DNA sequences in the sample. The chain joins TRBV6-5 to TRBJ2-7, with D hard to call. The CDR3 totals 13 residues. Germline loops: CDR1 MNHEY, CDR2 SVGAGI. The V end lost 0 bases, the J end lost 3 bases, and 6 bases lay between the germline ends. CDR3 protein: CASSYSPDYEQYF. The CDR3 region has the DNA TGTGCCAGCAGTTACTCCCCAGACTACGAGCAGTACTTC.

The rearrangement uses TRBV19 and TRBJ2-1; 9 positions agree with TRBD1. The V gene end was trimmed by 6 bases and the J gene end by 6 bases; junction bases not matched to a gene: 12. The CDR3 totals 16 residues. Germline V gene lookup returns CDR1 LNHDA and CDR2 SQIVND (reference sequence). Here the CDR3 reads CASRALPGQGRNEQFF. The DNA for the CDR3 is TGTGCCAGTAGAGCGCTCCCGGGACAGGGACGCAATGAGCAGTTCTTC.

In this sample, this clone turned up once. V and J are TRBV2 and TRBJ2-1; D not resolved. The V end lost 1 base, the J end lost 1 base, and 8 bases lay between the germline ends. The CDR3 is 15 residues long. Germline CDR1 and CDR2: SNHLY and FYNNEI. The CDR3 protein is CASSEEHPSYNEQFF. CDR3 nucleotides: TGTGCCAGCAGTGAAGAACACCCTTCCTACAATGAGCAGTTCTTC.

The CDR3 loop reads CASSTLGGVWNTDTQYF. CDR3 in DNA: TGTGCCAGCAGCACCCTCGGAGGGGTTTGGAACACAGATACGCAGTATTTT. This chain connects TRBV9 to TRBJ2-3; tentative D call: TRBD2 (6 bases). The CDR3 runs to 17 residues. V shed 4 bases and J shed 2 bases, with 20 bases lying between them. In germline, CDR1 is SGDLS, CDR2 YYNGEE. Full variable domain (remainder filled in from reference TRBV9 and TRBJ2-3): DSGVTQTPKHLITATGQRVTLRCSPRSGDLSVYWYQQSLDQGLQFLIQYYNGEERAKGNILERFSAQQFPDLHSELNLSSLELGDSALYFCASSTLGGVWNTDTQYFGPGTRLTVL.

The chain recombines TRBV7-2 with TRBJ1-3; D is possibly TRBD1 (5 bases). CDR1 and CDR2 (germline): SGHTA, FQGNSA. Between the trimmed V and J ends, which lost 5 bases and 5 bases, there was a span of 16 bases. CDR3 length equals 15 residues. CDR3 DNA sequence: TGTGCCAGCAGCCCGAGACAGATGGCTAGAAACACCATATATTTT. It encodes CASSPRQMARNTIYF.

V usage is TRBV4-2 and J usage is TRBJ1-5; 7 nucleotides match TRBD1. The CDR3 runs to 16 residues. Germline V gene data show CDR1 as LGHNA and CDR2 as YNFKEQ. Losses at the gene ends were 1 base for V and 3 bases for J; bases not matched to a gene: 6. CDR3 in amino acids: CASSQADRRYNQPQHF. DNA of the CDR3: TGTGCCAGCAGCCAAGCGGACAGGAGATACAATCAGCCCCAGCATTTT.